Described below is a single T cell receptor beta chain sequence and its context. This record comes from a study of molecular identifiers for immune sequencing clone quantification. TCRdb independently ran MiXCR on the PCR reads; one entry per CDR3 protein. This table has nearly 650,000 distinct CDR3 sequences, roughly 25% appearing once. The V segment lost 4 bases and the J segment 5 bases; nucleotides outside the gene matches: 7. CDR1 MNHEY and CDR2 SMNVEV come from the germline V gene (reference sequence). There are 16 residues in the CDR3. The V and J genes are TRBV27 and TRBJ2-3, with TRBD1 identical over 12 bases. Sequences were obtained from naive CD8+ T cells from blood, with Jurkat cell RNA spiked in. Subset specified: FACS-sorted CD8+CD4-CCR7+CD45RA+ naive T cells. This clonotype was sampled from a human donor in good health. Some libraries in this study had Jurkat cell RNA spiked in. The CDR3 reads CASSSRDRGRVDTQYF. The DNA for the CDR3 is TGTGCCAGCAGTTCCCGGGACAGGGGGCGGGTAGATACGCAGTATTTT.